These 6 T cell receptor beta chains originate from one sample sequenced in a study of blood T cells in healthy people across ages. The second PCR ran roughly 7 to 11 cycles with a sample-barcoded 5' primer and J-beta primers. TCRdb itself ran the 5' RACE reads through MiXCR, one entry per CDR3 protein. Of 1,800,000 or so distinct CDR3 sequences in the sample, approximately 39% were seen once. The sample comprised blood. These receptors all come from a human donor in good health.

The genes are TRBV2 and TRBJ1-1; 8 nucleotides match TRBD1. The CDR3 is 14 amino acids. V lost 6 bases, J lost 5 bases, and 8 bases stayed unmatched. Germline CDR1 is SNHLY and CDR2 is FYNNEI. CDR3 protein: CASRADRGWTEAFF. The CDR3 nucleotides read TGTGCCAGCAGGGCCGACAGGGGCTGGACTGAAGCTTTCTTT. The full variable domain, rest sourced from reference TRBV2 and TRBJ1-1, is EPEVTQTPSHQVTQMGQEVILRCVPISNHLYFYWYRQILGQKVEFLVSFYNNEISEKSEIFDDQFSVERPDGSNFTLKIRSTKLEDSAMYFCASRADRGWTEAFFGQGTRLTVV.

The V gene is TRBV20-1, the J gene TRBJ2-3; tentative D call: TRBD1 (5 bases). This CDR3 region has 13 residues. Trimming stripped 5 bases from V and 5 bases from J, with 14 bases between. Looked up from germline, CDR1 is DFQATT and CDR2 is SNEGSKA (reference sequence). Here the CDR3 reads CSAFRELGDTQYF. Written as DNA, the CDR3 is TGCAGTGCTTTCAGGGAATTAGGAGATACGCAGTATTTT.

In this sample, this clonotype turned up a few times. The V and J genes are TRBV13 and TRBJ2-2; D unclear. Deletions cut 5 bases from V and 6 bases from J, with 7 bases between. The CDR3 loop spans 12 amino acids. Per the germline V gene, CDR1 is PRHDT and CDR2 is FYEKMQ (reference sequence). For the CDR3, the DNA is TGTGCCAGCAGCGATGGATCCGGGGAGCTGTTTTTT. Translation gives CASSDGSGELFF.

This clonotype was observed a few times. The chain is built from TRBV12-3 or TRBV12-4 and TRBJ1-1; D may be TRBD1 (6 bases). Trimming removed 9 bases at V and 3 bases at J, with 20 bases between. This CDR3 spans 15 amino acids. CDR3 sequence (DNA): TGTGCCAGTAGCCCATGGCCTGGGGGCGACACTGAAGCTTTCTTT. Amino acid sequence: CASSPWPGGDTEAFF.

CDR3: CASSQVGQGGTGELFF. For the CDR3, the DNA is TGCGCCAGCAGCCAAGTGGGACAGGGGGGTACCGGGGAGCTGTTTTTT. The chain recombines TRBV4-1 with TRBJ2-2; the match to TRBD1 covers 11 bases. Germline V gives CDR1 MGHRA, CDR2 YSYEKL. Germline trimming cut 1 base from V and 5 bases from J; bases unmatched to any gene: 3. The CDR3 runs 16 residues.

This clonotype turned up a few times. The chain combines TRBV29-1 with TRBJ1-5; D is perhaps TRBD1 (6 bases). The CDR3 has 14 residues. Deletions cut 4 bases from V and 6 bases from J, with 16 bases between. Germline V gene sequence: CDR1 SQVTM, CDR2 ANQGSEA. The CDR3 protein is CSVGQGNGRQPQHF. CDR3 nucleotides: TGCAGCGTTGGTCAGGGGAACGGTCGTCAGCCCCAGCATTTT.